This is a list of T cell receptor beta chains from one sample in a study of shared clonotypes between healthy human individuals. The protocol was immunoSEQ multiplex PCR, while the TCRdb copy is restricted to in-frame clones and leaves out a portion. The profile shows fewer than 650,000 clones, around 78% of them singletons. The sequenced sample was PBMCs. The source of these receptors is a middle-aged woman in good health. Some clones in this sample may be carry-over from other donors' samples. Both conserved end residues are part of each CDR3. A D gene is named only where the DNA matches it firmly. The listing skips clone size in some rows; elsewhere it reads once, few, many or a size class.

TRBV7-3	TRBJ2-7	NA	once	TGTGCCAGCAGCTTATTAGCCGAGGGCGAGCAGTACTTC	CASSLLAEGEQYF
TRBV4-2	TRBJ2-3	NA	few	TGTGCCAGCAGCCAGGAACTAGCTAGCACAGATACGCAGTATTTT	CASSQELASTDTQYF
TRBV29-1	TRBJ2-1	TRBD2	NA	TGCAGCGTTGGGAGGGAGGGACTAGCGGGAGAGAAACGGAATGAGCAGTTCTTC	CSVGREGLAGEKRNEQFF
TRBV30	TRBJ2-1	NA	once	TGTGCCTGGACCTACTACAATGAGCAGTTCTTC	CAWTYYNEQFF
TRBV30	TRBJ2-7	TRBD2	NA	TGTGCCTGGGCCGAGATAGGGAGGGCCGGCGAGCAGTACTTC	CAWAEIGRAGEQYF
TRBV7-6	TRBJ1-1	TRBD1	NA	TGTGCCAGCAGCCTATCTGACAGGGCGGGCCCTGAAGCTTTCTTT	CASSLSDRAGPEAFF
TRBV25-1	TRBJ2-7	NA	NA	TGTGCCAGCAGGGGGCCGGGCTACGAGCAGTACTTC	CASRGPGYEQYF
TRBV6-5	TRBJ2-5	NA	NA	TGTGCCAGCAGCCGGGATCAAGAGACCCAGTACTTC	CASSRDQETQYF
TRBV5-1	TRBJ2-7	TRBD2	NA	TGCGCCAGCAGCTTGGGACTAGCGGGAGTCGGAGAGCAGTACTTC	CASSLGLAGVGEQYF
TRBV13	TRBJ2-7	TRBD1	NA	TGTGCCAGCAGCTTGGGACAGGGGGGGCAGTACTTC	CASSLGQGGQYF